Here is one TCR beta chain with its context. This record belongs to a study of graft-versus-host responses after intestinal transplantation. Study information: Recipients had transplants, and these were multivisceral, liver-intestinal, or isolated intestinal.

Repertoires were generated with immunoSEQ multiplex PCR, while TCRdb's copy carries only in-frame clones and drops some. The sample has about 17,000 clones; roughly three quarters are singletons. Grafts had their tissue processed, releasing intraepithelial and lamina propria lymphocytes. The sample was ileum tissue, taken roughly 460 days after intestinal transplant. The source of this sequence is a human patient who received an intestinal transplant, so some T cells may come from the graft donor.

CDR3 residues: CASSLRTEAFF. The CDR3, as DNA: TGTGCCAGCAGCTTACGGACTGAAGCTTTCTTT. This chain joins TRBV7-9 and TRBJ1-1; D is uncertain. CDR3 length: 11 residues. The germline V and J ends were trimmed by 2 bases and 5 bases, with 3 bases remaining between them. Germline CDR1 reads SEHNR; CDR2 reads FQNEAQ (reference sequence).